This T cell receptor (beta chain) was profiled in a study of T cell clones after liver transplantation. Trimming at V came to 7 bases and at J to 6 bases, leaving 5 bases not matched to a gene. The germline CDR1 and CDR2 sequences are SQVTM and ANQGSEA. There are 12 residues in the CDR3. The protocol was immunoSEQ multiplex PCR, while the TCRdb copy is restricted to in-frame clones and leaves out a portion. The sample lists about 120,000 clones; about nine tenths were seen once. The sequence was collected from a human patient who received a liver transplant. Some T cells could come from the graft donor. The genes are TRBV29-1 and TRBJ2-7, with 11 positions matching TRBD1. Sequencing was performed on CD4+ T cells from blood, taken 12 months after liver transplant. CDR3 sequence (DNA): TGCAGCGGGGGACAGGGGGTATCCGAGCAGTACTTC. It is translated as CSGGQGVSEQYF.